A selection of T cell receptor beta chains follows, all from one sample in a study of low-dose radiotherapy and immunotherapy resistance in tumors. Each CDR3 protein is one row after TCRdb ran MiXCR on the reads. The sample has 95,000 to 100,000 distinct CDR3 sequences, less than 25% seen once; the top ten hold over 4%. This material consisted of PBMCs, taken after low-dose radiotherapy plus immunotherapy. These receptors were obtained from a male donor with prostate cancer. The CDR3 runs from the conserved cysteine through the conserved F or W. The order of the fields is clone size, J gene, V gene, D gene, CDR3 protein, CDR3 DNA. The D gene is left open where the match is weak. Size values are once, few and many counts, or a class for expanded clones, and some rows have none.

clone size: -; J gene: TRBJ2-1; V gene: TRBV6-1; D gene: TRBD2; CDR3 protein: CASSRSSGRGNEQFF; CDR3 DNA: TGTGCCAGCAGTCGTTCTAGCGGGAGAGGCAATGAGCAGTTCTTC
clone size: many; J gene: TRBJ1-1; V gene: TRBV2; D gene: -; CDR3 protein: CASSVGENTEAFF; CDR3 DNA: TGTGCCAGCAGTGTGGGGGAGAACACTGAAGCTTTCTTT
clone size: -; J gene: TRBJ2-1; V gene: TRBV2; D gene: TRBD2; CDR3 protein: CASSEGLADNEQFF; CDR3 DNA: TGTGCCAGCAGTGAAGGGCTAGCGGACAATGAGCAGTTCTTC
clone size: many; J gene: TRBJ1-1; V gene: TRBV5-1; D gene: -; CDR3 protein: CASSYLGGVRVETEAFF; CDR3 DNA: TGCGCCAGCAGCTACCTTGGTGGAGTACGGGTAGAAACTGAAGCTTTCTTT
clone size: many; J gene: TRBJ1-1; V gene: TRBV12-3/TRBV12-4; D gene: -; CDR3 protein: CASSPFGQLNTEAFF; CDR3 DNA: TGTGCCAGCTCCCCTTTTGGGCAACTGAACACTGAAGCTTTCTTT
clone size: -; J gene: TRBJ2-1; V gene: TRBV2; D gene: -; CDR3 protein: CASTLSGFAYNEQFF; CDR3 DNA: TGTGCCAGCACCTTAAGCGGGTTTGCCTACAATGAGCAGTTCTTC
clone size: -; J gene: TRBJ1-5; V gene: TRBV6-6; D gene: TRBD1; CDR3 protein: CASSPQGATASDMTSNQPQHF; CDR3 DNA: TGTGCCAGCAGTCCTCAGGGGGCTACTGCATCCGATATGACTAGCAATCAGCCCCAGCATTTT
clone size: -; J gene: TRBJ2-1; V gene: TRBV1; D gene: -; CDR3 protein: CTSSQVGGAVYNEQFF; CDR3 DNA: TGCACCAGCAGCCAAGTCGGGGGGGCGGTCTACAATGAGCAGTTCTTC
clone size: many; J gene: TRBJ2-3; V gene: TRBV11-2; D gene: TRBD2; CDR3 protein: CASSFSLAGGRTADTQYF; CDR3 DNA: TGTGCCAGCAGCTTTTCACTAGCGGGGGGGCGGACCGCAGATACGCAGTATTTT
clone size: many; J gene: TRBJ2-7; V gene: TRBV19; D gene: TRBD1; CDR3 protein: CASSIAPRTGTEQYF; CDR3 DNA: TGTGCCAGTAGTATAGCCCCTCGGACAGGAACCGAGCAGTACTTC